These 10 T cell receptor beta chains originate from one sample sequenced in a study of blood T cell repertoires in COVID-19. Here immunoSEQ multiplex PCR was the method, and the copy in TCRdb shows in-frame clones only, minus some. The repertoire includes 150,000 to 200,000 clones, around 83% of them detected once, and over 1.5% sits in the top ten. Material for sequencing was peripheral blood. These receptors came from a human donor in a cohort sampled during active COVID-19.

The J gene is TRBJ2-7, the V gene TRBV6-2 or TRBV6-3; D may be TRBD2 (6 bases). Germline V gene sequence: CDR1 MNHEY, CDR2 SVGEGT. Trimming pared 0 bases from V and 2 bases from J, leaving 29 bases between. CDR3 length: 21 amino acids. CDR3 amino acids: CASSYSIRGPQRRGVPYEQYF. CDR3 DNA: TGTGCCAGCAGTTACTCGATCAGAGGGCCTCAACGGAGGGGTGTACCCTACGAGCAGTACTTC.

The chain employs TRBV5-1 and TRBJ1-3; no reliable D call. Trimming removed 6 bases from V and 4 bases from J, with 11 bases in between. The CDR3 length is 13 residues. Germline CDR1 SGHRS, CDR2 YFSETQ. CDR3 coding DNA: TGCGCCAGCACCCTCGCGGGGGGAAACACCATATATTTT. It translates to CASTLAGGNTIYF. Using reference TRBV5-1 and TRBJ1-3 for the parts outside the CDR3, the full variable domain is KAGVTQTPRYLIKTRGQQVTLSCSPISGHRSVSWYQQTPGQGLQFLFEYFSETQRNKGNFPGRFSGRQFSNSRSEMNVSTLELGDSALYLCASTLAGGNTIYFGEGSWLTVV.

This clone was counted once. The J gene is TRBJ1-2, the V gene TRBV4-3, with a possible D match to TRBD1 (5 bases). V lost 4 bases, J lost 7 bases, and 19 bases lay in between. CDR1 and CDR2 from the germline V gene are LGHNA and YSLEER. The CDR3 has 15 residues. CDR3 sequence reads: CASSPEGRAFSGYTF. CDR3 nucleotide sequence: TGCGCCAGCAGCCCAGAGGGGCGCGCGTTTTCTGGCTACACCTTC.

The DNA of the CDR3 is TGTGCCAGCAGCCCAGGGGGCAACTCTGGAAACACCATATATTTT. Protein product: CASSPGGNSGNTIYF. The chain has TRBV9 and TRBJ1-3, with TRBD1 matching 8 bases. The CDR3 spans 15 residues. J lost 0 bases, V lost 4 bases, and 3 bases had no gene match. Germline V lookup: CDR1 SGDLS, CDR2 YYNGEE.

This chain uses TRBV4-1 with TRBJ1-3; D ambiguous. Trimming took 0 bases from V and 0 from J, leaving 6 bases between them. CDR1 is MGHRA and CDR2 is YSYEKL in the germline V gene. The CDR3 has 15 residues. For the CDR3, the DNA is TGCGCCAGCAGCCAAGACGTGAGCTCTGGAAACACCATATATTTT. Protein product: CASSQDVSSGNTIYF.

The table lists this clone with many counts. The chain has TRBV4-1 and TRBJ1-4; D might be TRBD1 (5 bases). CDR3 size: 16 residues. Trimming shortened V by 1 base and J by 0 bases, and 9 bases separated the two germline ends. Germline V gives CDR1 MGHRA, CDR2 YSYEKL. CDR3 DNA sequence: TGCGCCAGCAGCCAAGGGGGCAGTGCAACTAATGAAAAACTGTTTTTT. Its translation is CASSQGGSATNEKLFF.

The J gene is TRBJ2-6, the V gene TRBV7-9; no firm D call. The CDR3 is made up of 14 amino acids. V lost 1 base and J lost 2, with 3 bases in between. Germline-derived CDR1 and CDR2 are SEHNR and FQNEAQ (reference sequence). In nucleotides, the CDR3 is TGTGCCAGCAGCTTAGTAACTGGGGCCAACGTCCTGACTTTC. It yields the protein CASSLVTGANVLTF.

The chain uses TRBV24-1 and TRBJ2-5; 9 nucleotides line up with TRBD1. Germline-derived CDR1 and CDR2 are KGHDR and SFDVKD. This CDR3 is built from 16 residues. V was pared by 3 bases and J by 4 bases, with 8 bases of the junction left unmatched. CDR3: CATSDPRDRARETQYF. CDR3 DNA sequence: TGTGCCACCAGTGATCCAAGGGACAGGGCGCGAGAGACCCAGTACTTC.

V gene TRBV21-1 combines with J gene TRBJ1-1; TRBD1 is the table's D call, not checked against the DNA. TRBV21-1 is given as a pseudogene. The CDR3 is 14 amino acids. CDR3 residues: CASSKARQCTEAFF. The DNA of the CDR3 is TGTGCCAGCAGCAAAGCCCGACAGTGCACTGAAGCTTTCTTT.

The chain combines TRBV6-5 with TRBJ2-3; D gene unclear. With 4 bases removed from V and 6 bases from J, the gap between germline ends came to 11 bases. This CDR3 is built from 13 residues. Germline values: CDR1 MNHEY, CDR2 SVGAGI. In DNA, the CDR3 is TGTGCCAGCAGTTCGTCGGTCTGGGATACGCAGTATTTT. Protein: CASSSSVWDTQYF.